These 25 T cell receptor beta chains share one sample of origin, sequenced in a study of T cell responses to AZD1222 COVID-19 vaccine. Using immunoSEQ multiplex PCR, the repertoire was profiled, and TCRdb retains in-frame clones only, with some absent. The sample consists of over 85,000 clones, roughly 92% of them appearing once. The source was peripheral blood, collected 28 days after the second AZD1222 dose. The receptors derive from an adult who received the AZD1222 COVID-19 vaccine.

V is TRBV2 and J is TRBJ2-2; maybe TRBD2 (6 bases). CDR1 SNHLY and CDR2 FYNNEI come from the germline V gene. Trimming cost V 7 bases and J 0 bases, with 9 bases left between them. This CDR3 is 14 amino acids long. The CDR3 nucleotides read TGTGCCAGCAATTGGGACTCGAACACCGGGGAGCTGTTTTTT. It encodes CASNWDSNTGELFF.

The chain links TRBV7-6 to TRBJ2-7; the match to TRBD1 covers 7 bases. CDR1 is SGHVS and CDR2 is FNYEAQ in the germline V gene. The CDR3 spans 15 residues. The trim removed 5 bases at V and 3 bases at J, leaving 10 bases unmatched. The CDR3 coding sequence is TGTGCCAGCAGCCCCAACAGGGGAATGGGCTACGAGCAGTACTTC. It yields the protein CASSPNRGMGYEQYF.

The chain joins TRBV6-6 to TRBJ2-1; possibly TRBD1 for D (5 bases). This CDR3 region has 13 residues. The germline V gene has CDR1 MNHNY and CDR2 SVGAGI (reference sequence). V was cut by 4 bases and J by 6 bases, with 10 bases left in between. The CDR3 loop is CASSLTEINEQFF. The CDR3 DNA reads as TGTGCCAGCAGTTTGACAGAGATCAATGAGCAGTTCTTC.

CDR3 sequence: CASSEGTEETQYF. The DNA for the CDR3 is TGTGCCAGCAGTGAAGGGACCGAAGAGACCCAGTACTTC. The chain has TRBV6-1 and TRBJ2-5; D unresolved. The CDR3 loop spans 13 amino acids. V lost 1 base to trimming and J lost 3 bases, with 6 bases between them. Germline CDR1 MNHNS, CDR2 SASEGT.

The chain uses TRBV7-6 and TRBJ2-1; TRBD2 aligns across 11 bases. Germline assignment: CDR1 SGHVS and CDR2 FNYEAQ. V shed 0 bases and J 7 bases; nucleotides not matched to a gene: 5. The CDR3 runs to 16 residues. The CDR3 sequence: CASSLAGLAGINEQFF. CDR3 bases: TGTGCCAGCAGCTTAGCCGGACTAGCGGGTATAAATGAGCAGTTCTTC. Full variable domain (outside the CDR3, taken from reference TRBV7-6 and TRBJ2-1): GAGVSQSPRYKVTKRGQDVALRCDPISGHVSLYWYRQALGQGPEFLTYFNYEAQQDKSGLPNDRFSAERPEGSISTLTIQRTEQRDSAMYRCASSLAGLAGINEQFFGPGTRLTVL.

This clone appeared a single time. The gene calls are TRBV5-1 and TRBJ1-4; D uncertain. This CDR3 is built from 14 residues. In germline, CDR1 is SGHRS, CDR2 YFSETQ. The V gene lost 3 bases and the J gene lost 4 bases, with 10 bases spanning the gap. CDR3 nucleotides: TGCGCCAGCAGCTGGGGTCGGAGTAATGAAAAACTGTTTTTT. Amino acid sequence: CASSWGRSNEKLFF.

This chain uses TRBV5-5 with TRBJ1-5; D remains ambiguous. V was pared by 4 bases and J by 2 bases, with 19 bases between. Germline loops: CDR1 SGHKS, CDR2 YYEKEE (reference sequence). This CDR3 is built from 17 residues. Written as DNA, the CDR3 is TGTGCCAGCAGCCTGGTTGTGGGGTTTGGGGGCAATCAGCCCCAGCATTTT. This translates into CASSLVVGFGGNQPQHF. Variable domain in full (rest from reference TRBV5-5 and TRBJ1-5): DAGVTQSPTHLIKTRGQQVTLRCSPISGHKSVSWYQQVLGQGPQFIFQYYEKEERGRGNFPDRFSARQFPNYSSELNVNALLLGDSALYLCASSLVVGFGGNQPQHFGDGTRLSIL.

The table lists this clone with a few counts. This chain joins TRBV4-2 and TRBJ2-7; 8 bases are shared with TRBD1. CDR1 is LGHNA, CDR2 YNFKEQ, per germline. V shed 4 bases, J shed 5 bases, and the junction held 10 bases outside the gene matches. The CDR3 runs 15 residues. The CDR3 here is CASSLKTGDTDEQYF. CDR3 DNA: TGTGCCAGCAGCCTCAAGACAGGGGATACCGACGAGCAGTACTTC.

This clone occurred a few times. The V gene is TRBV4-3, the J gene TRBJ1-5; D gene ambiguous. With 1 base removed from V and 0 bases from J, the gap between germline ends came to 7 bases. CDR3 length: 15 amino acids. The germline gives CDR1 LGHNA, CDR2 YSLEER. The CDR3 nucleotides are TGCGCCAGCAGCCAAGCTCTATATAGCAATCAGCCCCAGCATTTT. This sequence encodes CASSQALYSNQPQHF.

V usage is TRBV10-2 and J usage is TRBJ2-5; no clear D. CDR1 is WSHSY, CDR2 SAAADI, per germline. The CDR3 is 14 amino acids. The V end lost 6 bases, the J end lost 5 bases, and 16 bases lay between the germline ends. CDR3 region: CASRGWPAQETQYF. Here the CDR3 DNA reads TGCGCCAGCAGGGGCTGGCCAGCACAGGAGACCCAGTACTTC.

This chain links TRBV4-3 with TRBJ2-1; 9 bases match TRBD2. CDR3 length: 15 residues. The germline gives CDR1 LGHNA, CDR2 YSLEER. Unmatched junction bases numbered 9, after V lost 5 bases and J lost 7 bases. The CDR3 protein is CASSELAGGPNEQFF. CDR3 in DNA: TGCGCCAGCAGCGAGTTGGCGGGGGGGCCGAATGAGCAGTTCTTC.

The chain carries TRBV5-1 and TRBJ1-1; TRBD1 aligns across 10 bases. In germline, CDR1 is SGHRS, CDR2 YFSETQ. The ends lost 3 bases at V and 4 bases at J; junction bases unmatched: 3. The CDR3 covers 14 residues. The CDR3 is CASSSGQGGTEAFF. The CDR3 DNA sequence: TGCGCCAGCAGCTCAGGACAGGGGGGCACTGAAGCTTTCTTT.

The chain combines TRBV12-3 or TRBV12-4 with TRBJ2-7; D gene uncertain. There are 13 residues in the CDR3. Trimming pared 1 base from V and 1 base from J, leaving 5 bases between. CDR3 region: CASSLGLSYEQYF. The CDR3 DNA is TGTGCCAGCAGTTTAGGACTGTCCTACGAGCAGTACTTC.

The V call is TRBV7-2, the J call TRBJ2-5, with D perhaps matching TRBD1 (7 bases). The CDR3 sequence is 13 residues long. Deletions cut 5 bases from V and 4 bases from J, with 11 bases between. Germline V gives CDR1 SGHTA, CDR2 FQGNSA. As DNA, the CDR3 is TGTGCCAGCAGCCCCAGGGGGGCAGAGACCCAGTACTTC. The encoded protein is CASSPRGAETQYF.

The chain couples TRBV5-1 to TRBJ2-6; D is unresolved. CDR1 is SGHRS, CDR2 YFSETQ, per germline. The CDR3 sequence is 18 residues long. Trimming stripped 0 bases from V and 1 base from J, with 14 bases between. The CDR3 loop reads CASSLALQGLSGANVLTF. CDR3 DNA sequence: TGCGCCAGCAGCTTGGCCCTCCAAGGGTTATCTGGGGCCAACGTCCTGACTTTC.

The genes are TRBV3-1 (or the pseudogene TRBV3-2) and TRBJ2-1; 12 bases are shared with TRBD2. Germline V gives CDR1 LGHDT, CDR2 YNNKEL (reference sequence). V dropped 4 bases and J dropped 3; count of bases not matched to a gene: 4. The CDR3 consists of 16 residues. In nucleotides, the CDR3 is TGTGCCAGCAGCCCGGCGGGACTAGCGGGCTACAATGAGCAGTTCTTC. Amino acid sequence: CASSPAGLAGYNEQFF.

The rearrangement links TRBV4-1 to TRBJ1-5; D remains unclear. Germline loops: CDR1 MGHRA, CDR2 YSYEKL. This CDR3 is built from 15 residues. V was clipped by 0 bases and J by 4 bases, with 10 bases between them. CDR3 sequence reads: CASSQDMVQNQPQHF. The CDR3 nucleotides read TGCGCCAGCAGCCAAGATATGGTGCAAAATCAGCCCCAGCATTTT.

The chain couples TRBV5-4 to TRBJ2-5; 8 bases fit TRBD2. The ends lost 4 bases at V and 3 bases at J; junction bases unmatched: 8. From germline, CDR1 is SGHNT and CDR2 YYREEE (reference sequence). This CDR3 region has 15 residues. The CDR3 DNA reads TGTGCCAGCAGCCCTTCTAGCGGGCGGAAAGAGACCCAGTACTTC. It codes for CASSPSSGRKETQYF.

V gene TRBV7-3 combines with J gene TRBJ2-2; TRBD2 is a possible D gene (6 bases). Germline V CDR1 and CDR2: SGHTA, FQGTGA. Trimming cost V 2 bases and J 6 bases, with 13 bases left between them. The CDR3 runs 15 residues. CDR3 amino acids: CASSLSGTSPGELFF. The CDR3 coding sequence is TGTGCCAGCAGCTTATCGGGAACTAGCCCCGGGGAGCTGTTTTTT.

V gene TRBV7-2 combines with J gene TRBJ2-3; D remains ambiguous. The CDR3 extends over 12 amino acids. Germline loops: CDR1 SGHTA, CDR2 FQGNSA. The V end was cut by 1 base, the J end by 5 bases, with 4 bases between. CDR3 sequence reads: CASSLDVDTQYF. In DNA, the CDR3 is TGTGCCAGCAGCTTAGACGTAGATACGCAGTATTTT.

This clone was picked up one time. Written as DNA, the CDR3 is TGTGCCAGCAGTTACTCGGGCGGTTTACAAGAGACCCAGTACTTC. This encodes CASSYSGGLQETQYF. The gene calls are TRBV6-5 and TRBJ2-5, with D unclear. Trimming shortened V by 0 bases and J by 2 bases, and 10 bases separated the two germline ends. Germline CDR1 MNHEY, CDR2 SVGAGI. This CDR3 region has 15 residues.

This chain joins TRBV4-3 and TRBJ1-1, with D possibly matching TRBD1 (5 bases). Germline V gene lookup returns CDR1 LGHNA and CDR2 YSLEER. CDR3 length equals 15 residues. V was clipped by 2 bases and J by 5 bases, with 15 bases between them. CDR3 amino acids: CASSQMDGGRTEAFF. The DNA for the CDR3 is TGCGCCAGCAGCCAAATGGACGGGGGTAGGACTGAAGCTTTCTTT.

In its sample, this clone was seen once. This chain joins TRBV30 and TRBJ2-5; TRBD1 might be the D (5 bases). Trimming shortened V by 0 bases and J by 0 bases, and 5 bases separated the two germline ends. The CDR3 spans 13 residues. Germline loops: CDR1 GTSNPN, CDR2 SVGIG (reference sequence). CDR3 sequence reads: CAWSVQDQETQYF. Written as DNA, the CDR3 is TGTGCCTGGAGTGTACAGGACCAAGAGACCCAGTACTTC. Full variable domain (outside the CDR3, taken from reference TRBV30 and TRBJ2-5): SQTIHQWPATLVQPVGSPLSLECTVEGTSNPNLYWYRQAAGRGLQLLFYSVGIGQISSEVPQNLSASRPQDRQFILSSKKLLLSDSGFYLCAWSVQDQETQYFGPGTRLLVL.

Here the CDR3 DNA reads TGTGCCACCAGTGATCCTCACGGGATCTTACCCGGAAACACCATATATTTT. It translates to CATSDPHGILPGNTIYF. The rearrangement links TRBV24-1 to TRBJ1-3; D is unclear. The ends were cut back, 3 bases at V and 4 bases at J, with 18 bases in the middle. There are 17 residues in the CDR3. Germline V CDR1 and CDR2: KGHDR, SFDVKD.

The V and J genes are TRBV7-2 and TRBJ1-5; unclear D gene. Trimming removed 0 bases at V and 4 bases at J, with 7 bases between. Germline V lookup: CDR1 SGHTA, CDR2 FQGNSA. The CDR3 has 14 amino acids. The CDR3: CASSLAAKNQPQHF. CDR3 in DNA: TGTGCCAGCAGCTTAGCCGCCAAGAATCAGCCCCAGCATTTT.